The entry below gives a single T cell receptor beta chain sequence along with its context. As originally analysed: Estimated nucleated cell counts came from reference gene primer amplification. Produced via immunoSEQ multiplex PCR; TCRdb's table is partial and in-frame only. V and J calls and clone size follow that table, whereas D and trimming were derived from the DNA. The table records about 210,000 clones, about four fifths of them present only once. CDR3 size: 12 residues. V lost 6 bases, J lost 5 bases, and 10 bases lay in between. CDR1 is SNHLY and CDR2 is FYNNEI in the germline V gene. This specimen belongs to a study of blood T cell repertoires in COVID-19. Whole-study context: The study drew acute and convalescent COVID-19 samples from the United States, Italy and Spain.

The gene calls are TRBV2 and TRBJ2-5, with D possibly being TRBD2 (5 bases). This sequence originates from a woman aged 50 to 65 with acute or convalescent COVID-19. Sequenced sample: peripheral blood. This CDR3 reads CASSGDSETQYF. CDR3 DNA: TGTGCCAGCAGCGGGGATTCGGAGACCCAGTACTTC.